This TCR beta chain came from a study of beta chain features in type 1 diabetes. The study, taken as a whole, reports: When Type 1 diabetes patients were examined, their TCRB CDR3s proved moderately but significantly shorter in all four CD4+ subsets.

As regards this clone: The antigen is undetermined.

The isolated RNA, all of it, was reverse transcribed, so expressed TCRB transcripts were what got sequenced. Generated by immunoSEQ multiplex PCR, the TCRdb table keeps only in-frame clones and is missing some. The sample has 250,000 to 350,000 clones, approximately 15% seen once. Germline V gene data show CDR1 as MNHEY and CDR2 as SVGAGI. There are 14 residues in the CDR3. Between the trimmed V and J ends, which lost 5 bases and 1 base, there was a span of 12 bases. A heparinised blood draw that averaged around 100 mL was obtained once from each donor. This sequence joins TRBV6-5 and TRBJ2-7, with a tentative D call TRBD1 (6 bases). The source is a man in his late teens or twenties with type 1 diabetes. Specimen: naive CD4+ T cells from blood. Here the CDR3 reads CASSRGQTSYEQYF. CDR3 nucleotide sequence: TGTGCCAGCAGTCGCGGACAGACTTCCTACGAGCAGTACTTC.